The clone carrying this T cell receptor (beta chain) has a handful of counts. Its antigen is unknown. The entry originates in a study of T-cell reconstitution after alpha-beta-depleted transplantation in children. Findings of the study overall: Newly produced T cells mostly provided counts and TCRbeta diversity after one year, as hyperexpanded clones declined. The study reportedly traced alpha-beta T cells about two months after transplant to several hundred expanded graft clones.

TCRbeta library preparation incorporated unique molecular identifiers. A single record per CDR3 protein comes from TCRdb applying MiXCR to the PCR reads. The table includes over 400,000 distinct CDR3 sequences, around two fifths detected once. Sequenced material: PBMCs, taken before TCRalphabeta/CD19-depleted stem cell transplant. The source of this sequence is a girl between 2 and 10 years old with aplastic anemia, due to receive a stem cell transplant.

This CDR3 reads CAKRAISYTF. Here the CDR3 DNA reads TGTGCCAAGCGGGCAATCAGCTACACCTTC. The chain joins TRBV28 to TRBJ1-2, with no clear D. CDR1 MDHEN and CDR2 SYDVKM come from the germline V gene. The CDR3 covers 10 residues. Trimming removed 10 bases at V and 9 bases at J, with 12 bases between.